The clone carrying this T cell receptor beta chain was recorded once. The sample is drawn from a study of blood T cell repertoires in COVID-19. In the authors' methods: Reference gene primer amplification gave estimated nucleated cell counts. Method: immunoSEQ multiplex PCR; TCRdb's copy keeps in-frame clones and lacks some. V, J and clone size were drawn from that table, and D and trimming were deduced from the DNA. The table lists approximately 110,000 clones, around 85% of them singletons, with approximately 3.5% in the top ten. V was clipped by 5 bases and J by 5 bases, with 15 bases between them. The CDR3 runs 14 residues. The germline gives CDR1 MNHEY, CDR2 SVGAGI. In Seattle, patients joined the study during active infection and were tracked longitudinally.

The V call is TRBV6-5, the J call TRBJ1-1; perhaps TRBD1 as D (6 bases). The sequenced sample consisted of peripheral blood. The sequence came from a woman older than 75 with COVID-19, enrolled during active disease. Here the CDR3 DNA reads TGTGCCAGCAGTACCCGGACAGAAAAGACTGAAGCTTTCTTT. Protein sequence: CASSTRTEKTEAFF.